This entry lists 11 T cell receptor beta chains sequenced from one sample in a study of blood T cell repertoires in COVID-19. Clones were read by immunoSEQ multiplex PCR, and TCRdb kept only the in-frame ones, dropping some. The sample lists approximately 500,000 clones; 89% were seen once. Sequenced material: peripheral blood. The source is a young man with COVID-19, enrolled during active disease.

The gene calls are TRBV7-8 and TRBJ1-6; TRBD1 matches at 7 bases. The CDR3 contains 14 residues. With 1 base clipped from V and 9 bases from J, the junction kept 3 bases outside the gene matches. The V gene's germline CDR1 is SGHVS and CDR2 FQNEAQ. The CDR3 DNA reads TGTGCCAGCAGCTTAGAACAGGGGATTTCACCCCTCCACTTT. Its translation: CASSLEQGISPLHF.

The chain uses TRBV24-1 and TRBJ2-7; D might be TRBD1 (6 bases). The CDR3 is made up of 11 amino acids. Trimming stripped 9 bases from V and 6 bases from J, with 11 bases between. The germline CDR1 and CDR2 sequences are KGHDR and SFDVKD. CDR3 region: CATGQGSEQYF. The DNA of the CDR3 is TGTGCCACCGGGCAGGGGAGCGAGCAGTACTTC.

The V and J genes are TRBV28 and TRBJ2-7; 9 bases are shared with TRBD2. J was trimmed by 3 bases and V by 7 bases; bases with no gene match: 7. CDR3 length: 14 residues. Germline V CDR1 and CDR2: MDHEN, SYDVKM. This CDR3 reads CASTLSGRIYEQYF. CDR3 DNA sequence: TGTGCCAGCACTCTAAGCGGGAGGATCTACGAGCAGTACTTC.

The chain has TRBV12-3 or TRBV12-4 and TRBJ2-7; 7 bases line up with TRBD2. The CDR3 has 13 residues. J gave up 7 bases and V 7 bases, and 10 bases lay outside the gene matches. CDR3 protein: CASKETGGREQYF. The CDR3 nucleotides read TGTGCCAGCAAAGAAACGGGAGGCCGAGAGCAGTACTTC.

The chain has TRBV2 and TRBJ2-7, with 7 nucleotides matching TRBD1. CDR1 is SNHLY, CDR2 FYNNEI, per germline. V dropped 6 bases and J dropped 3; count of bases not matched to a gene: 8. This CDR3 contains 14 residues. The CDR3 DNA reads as TGTGCCAGCAGAAATGACAGGGCTAGCTACGAGCAGTACTTC. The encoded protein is CASRNDRASYEQYF.

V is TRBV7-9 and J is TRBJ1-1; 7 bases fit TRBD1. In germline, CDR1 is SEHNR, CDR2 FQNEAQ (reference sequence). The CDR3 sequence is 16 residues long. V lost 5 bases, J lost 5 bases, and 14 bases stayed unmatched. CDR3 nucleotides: TGTGCCAGCAGCCAGGGGGTTTTGAGGGTTGGGACTGAAGCTTTCTTT. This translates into CASSQGVLRVGTEAFF.

This CDR3 reads CASSPWGQGTDTQYF. In nucleotides, the CDR3 is TGTGCCAGCAGCCCCTGGGGACAGGGGACAGATACGCAGTATTTT. The rearrangement uses TRBV3-1 (or the pseudogene TRBV3-2) and TRBJ2-3, with TRBD1 identical over 10 bases. Trimming cost V 4 bases and J 3 bases; bases outside gene matches: 4. The CDR3 is made up of 15 amino acids. Per germline, CDR1 LGHDT and CDR2 YNNKEL (reference sequence).

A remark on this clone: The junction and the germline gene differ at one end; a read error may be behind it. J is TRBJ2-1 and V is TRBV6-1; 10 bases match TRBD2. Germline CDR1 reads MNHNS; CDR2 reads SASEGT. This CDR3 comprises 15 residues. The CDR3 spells CASREVLAGYNEQFF. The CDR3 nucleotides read TGTGCCAGCAGAGAAGTACTAGCGGGATACAATGAGCAGTTCTTC.

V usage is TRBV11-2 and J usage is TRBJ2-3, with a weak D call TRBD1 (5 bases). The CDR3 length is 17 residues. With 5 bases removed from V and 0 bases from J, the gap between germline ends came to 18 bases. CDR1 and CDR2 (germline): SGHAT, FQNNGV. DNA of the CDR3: TGTGCCAGCAGCGCATTTAGGGGCCTCGCTAGCACAGATACGCAGTATTTT. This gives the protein CASSAFRGLASTDTQYF.

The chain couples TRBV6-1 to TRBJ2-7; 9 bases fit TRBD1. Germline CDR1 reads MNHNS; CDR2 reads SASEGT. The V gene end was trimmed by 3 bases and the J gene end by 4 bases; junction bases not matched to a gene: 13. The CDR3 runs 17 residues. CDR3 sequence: CASSERGGWTGVYEQYF. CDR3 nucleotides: TGTGCCAGCAGTGAGAGGGGGGGCTGGACAGGGGTTTACGAGCAGTACTTC.

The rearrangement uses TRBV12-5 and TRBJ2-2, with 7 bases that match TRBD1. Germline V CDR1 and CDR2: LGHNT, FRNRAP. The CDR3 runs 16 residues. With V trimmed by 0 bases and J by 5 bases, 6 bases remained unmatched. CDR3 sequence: CASGLVRTGETGELFF. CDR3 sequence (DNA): TGTGCTAGTGGTTTGGTACGCACAGGGGAAACCGGGGAGCTGTTTTTT.